Listed below are T cell receptor beta chains from one sample, sequenced in a study of blood T cell repertoires in COVID-19. Libraries were prepared by immunoSEQ multiplex PCR; TCRdb keeps only in-frame clonotypes and omits some of them. Among about 280,000 clones listed, over 75% were seen once. Material for sequencing was peripheral blood. The source of these receptors is a human donor in a cohort sampled during active COVID-19. CDR3s include the opening cysteine and the closing phenylalanine or tryptophan. Fields, in order: D gene, V gene, J gene, clone size, CDR3 protein, CDR3 DNA. The D gene is left open where the match is weak. Size tells how often a clone was seen (once, few, many) or the class of an expanded clone, and some rows leave it out.

TRBD1	TRBV29-1	TRBJ2-7	-	CSVELLGTGYYEQYF	TGCAGCGTTGAATTACTCGGGACAGGGTACTACGAGCAGTACTTC
-	TRBV24-1	TRBJ1-4	once	CATTPNVRWQGWEGKLFF	TGTGCCACCACTCCGAACGTGCGATGGCAGGGGTGGGAGGGAAAACTGTTTTTT
-	TRBV18	TRBJ1-4	few	CASSPKRDSGEKLFF	TGTGCCAGCTCACCTAAAAGGGACTCCGGTGAAAAACTGTTTTTT
-	TRBV28	TRBJ2-5	-	CASSPFGGYQETQYF	TGTGCCAGCAGTCCCTTCGGCGGGTACCAAGAGACCCAGTACTTC
-	TRBV28	TRBJ2-1	-	CASSFLRNEQFF	TGTGCCAGCAGTTTCTTGAGGAATGAGCAGTTCTTC
TRBD1	TRBV7-9	TRBJ2-3	-	CASSDYRDSTQDTQYF	TGTGCCAGCAGCGACTACCGGGACAGCACACAAGATACGCAGTATTTT
-	TRBV27	TRBJ1-1	-	CASGMLADKNTEAFF	TGTGCCAGCGGTATGTTGGCAGACAAGAACACTGAAGCTTTCTTT
TRBD1	TRBV7-2	TRBJ1-1	-	CASSRDSAIEAFF	TGTGCCAGCAGCAGGGACAGCGCAATTGAAGCTTTCTTT
-	TRBV28	TRBJ1-2	-	CASGGIPNYGYTF	TGTGCCAGCGGAGGGATCCCTAACTATGGCTACACCTTC
-	TRBV9	TRBJ1-4	-	CASSVSTNEKLFF	TGTGCCAGCAGCGTTTCGACTAATGAAAAACTGTTTTTT
TRBD2	TRBV28	TRBJ2-4	-	CASSLRGWASGRDIQYF	TGTGCCAGCAGCCTAAGGGGGTGGGCTAGCGGGAGAGACATTCAGTACTTC
-	TRBV6-2/TRBV6-3	TRBJ1-3	-	CASSYSGTLGNTIYF	TGTGCCAGCAGTTACAGCGGGACTCTCGGAAACACCATATATTTT
-	TRBV7-2	TRBJ2-2	-	CASSWTVSGELFF	TGTGCCAGCAGCTGGACAGTCTCCGGGGAGCTGTTTTTT
TRBD2	TRBV5-1	TRBJ2-7	once	CASSPRTSGSYEQYF	TGCGCCAGCAGCCCCCGGACTAGCGGCTCCTACGAGCAGTACTTC
TRBD2	TRBV24-1	TRBJ2-1	-	CATSGGLAGYRNEQFF	TGTGCCACCAGTGGGGGCCTAGCGGGATACCGGAATGAGCAGTTCTTC
-	TRBV10-3	TRBJ1-5	-	CAISVEFSNQPQHF	TGTGCCATCAGTGTGGAGTTTAGCAATCAGCCCCAGCATTTT
-	TRBV6-5	TRBJ1-4	-	CASRGVVNEKLFF	TGTGCCAGCAGAGGAGTAGTTAATGAAAAACTGTTTTTT
-	TRBV29-1	TRBJ1-2	-	CSVYHSNLWGYTF	TGCAGCGTCTATCACTCCAACCTTTGGGGCTACACCTTC
TRBD1	TRBV14	TRBJ2-2	-	CASSRSGQGDTGELFF	TGTGCCAGCAGCCGGTCCGGACAGGGTGACACCGGGGAGCTGTTTTTT
TRBD1	TRBV20-1	TRBJ1-3	-	CSASRAGGRNLGNTIYF	TGCAGTGCTAGTAGGGCAGGGGGGAGAAATTTAGGAAACACCATATATTTT
TRBD1	TRBV7-3	TRBJ1-1	-	CASSMGQGEAFF	TGTGCCAGCAGCATGGGACAGGGCGAAGCTTTCTTT
-	TRBV11-2	TRBJ2-7	-	CASSLKGGAEQYF	TGTGCCAGCAGCTTAAAGGGGGGGGCTGAGCAGTACTTC
TRBD1	TRBV29-1	TRBJ2-2	once	CSAGGQITGELFF	TGCAGCGCAGGGGGACAGATTACCGGGGAGCTGTTTTTT
TRBD2	TRBV7-2	TRBJ2-7	-	CASSKPGTRGDEQYF	TGTGCCAGCAGCAAACCCGGGACTAGGGGGGATGAGCAGTACTTC
-	TRBV7-2	TRBJ1-2	-	CASSFSHESYTF	TGTGCCAGCAGCTTTAGTCACGAAAGCTACACCTTC
-	TRBV28	TRBJ1-1	-	CASRINRARAFF	TGTGCCAGCAGAATCAACAGGGCTAGGGCTTTCTTT
-	TRBV28	TRBJ2-1	-	CASSPGSGYNEQFF	TGTGCCAGCAGCCCAGGAAGCGGATACAATGAGCAGTTCTTC
-	TRBV3-1/TRBV3-2	TRBJ2-1	-	CASSRLQGGGNEQFF	TGTGCCAGCAGCCGATTACAGGGGGGGGGCAATGAGCAGTTCTTC
TRBD2	TRBV29-1	TRBJ2-3	-	CSVEDLAGGTQYF	TGCAGCGTTGAAGATCTGGCGGGAGGAACGCAGTATTTT
-	TRBV10-1	TRBJ2-1	once	CAFRGTLNEQFF	TGCGCCTTCAGAGGGACACTCAATGAGCAGTTCTTC
-	TRBV24-1	TRBJ2-5	-	CATSDPRGTETQYF	TGTGCCACCAGTGATCCGCGCGGAACAGAGACCCAGTACTTC
TRBD2	TRBV7-9	TRBJ2-3	once	CASSEGLAGSDTQYF	TGTGCCAGCAGCGAGGGACTAGCGGGTTCAGATACGCAGTATTTT
TRBD1	TRBV3-1/TRBV3-2	TRBJ1-1	-	CASSRRGPTEAFF	TGTGCCAGCAGCCGAAGGGGGCCCACTGAAGCTTTCTTT
-	TRBV7-2	TRBJ1-3	few	CASSLDPGNTGNTIYF	TGTGCCAGCAGCTTAGACCCAGGGAACACCGGAAACACCATATATTTT
TRBD1	TRBV7-9	TRBJ2-7	-	CASRGTGTYEQYF	TGTGCCAGCCGCGGGACAGGGACCTACGAGCAGTACTTC
TRBD1	TRBV4-1	TRBJ2-1	-	CASSQGLGRVGQGFHEQFF	TGCGCCAGCAGCCAAGGTCTGGGGCGTGTTGGACAGGGGTTCCATGAGCAGTTCTTC
-	TRBV3-1/TRBV3-2	TRBJ1-6	-	CASSQGQSSSPLHF	TGTGCCAGCAGCCAAGGACAGTCCTCTTCACCCCTCCACTTT
TRBD1	TRBV5-4	TRBJ2-1	-	CASSSAVGQGGVNEQFF	TGTGCCAGCAGCTCGGCTGTGGGACAGGGAGGGGTCAATGAGCAGTTCTTC